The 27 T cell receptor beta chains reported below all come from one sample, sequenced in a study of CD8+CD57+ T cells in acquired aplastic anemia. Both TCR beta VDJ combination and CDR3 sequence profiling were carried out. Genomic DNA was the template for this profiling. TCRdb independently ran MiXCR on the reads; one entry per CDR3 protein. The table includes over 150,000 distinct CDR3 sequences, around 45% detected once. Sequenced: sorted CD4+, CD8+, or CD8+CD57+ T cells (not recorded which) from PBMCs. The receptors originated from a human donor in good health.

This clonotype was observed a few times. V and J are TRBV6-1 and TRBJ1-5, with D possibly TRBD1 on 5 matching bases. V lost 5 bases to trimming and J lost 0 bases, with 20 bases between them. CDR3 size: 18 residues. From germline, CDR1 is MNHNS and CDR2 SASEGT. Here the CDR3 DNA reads TGTGCCAGCAGTCAAAAAGGCAGGGATCGGTTTAGCAATCAGCCCCAGCATTTT. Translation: CASSQKGRDRFSNQPQHF.

The CDR3 loop is CSAERGQDSGNTIYF. In DNA, the CDR3 is TGCAGTGCTGAACGGGGACAGGACTCTGGAAACACCATATATTTT. The chain has TRBV20-1 and TRBJ1-3, with 8 bases lining up with TRBD1. Germline V gene lookup returns CDR1 DFQATT and CDR2 SNEGSKA (reference sequence). This CDR3 spans 15 amino acids. Germline trimming cut 5 bases from V and 0 bases from J; bases unmatched to any gene: 6.

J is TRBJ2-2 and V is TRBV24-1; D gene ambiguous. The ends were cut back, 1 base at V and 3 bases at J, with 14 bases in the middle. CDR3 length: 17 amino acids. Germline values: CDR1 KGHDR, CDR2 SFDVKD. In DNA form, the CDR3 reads TGTGCCACCAGTGATTTCACCAGATACGAGGACACCGGGGAGCTGTTTTTT. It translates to CATSDFTRYEDTGELFF.

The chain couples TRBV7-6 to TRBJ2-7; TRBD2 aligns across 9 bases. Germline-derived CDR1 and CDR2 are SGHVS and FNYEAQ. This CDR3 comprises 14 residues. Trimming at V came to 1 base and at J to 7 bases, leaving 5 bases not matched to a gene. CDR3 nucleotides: TGTGCCAGCAGCTTAGGCGGGGGGGCGCGGGAGCAGTACTTC. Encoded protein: CASSLGGGAREQYF.

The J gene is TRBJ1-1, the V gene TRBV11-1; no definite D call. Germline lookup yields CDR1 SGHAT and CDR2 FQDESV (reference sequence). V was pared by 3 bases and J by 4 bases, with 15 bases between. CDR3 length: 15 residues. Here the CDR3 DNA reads TGTGCCAGCAGCTTGCATGAGGCGGGCGGCACTGAAGCTTTCTTT. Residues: CASSLHEAGGTEAFF. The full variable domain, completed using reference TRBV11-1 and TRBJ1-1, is EAEVAQSPRYKITEKSQAVAFWCDPISGHATLYWYRQILGQGPELLVQFQDESVVDDSQLPKDRFSAERLKGVDSTLKIQPAELGDSAMYLCASSLHEAGGTEAFFGQGTRLTVV.

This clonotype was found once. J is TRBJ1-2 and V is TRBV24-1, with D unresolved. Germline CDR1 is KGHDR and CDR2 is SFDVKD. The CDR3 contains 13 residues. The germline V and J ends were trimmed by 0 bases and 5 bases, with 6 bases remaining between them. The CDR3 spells CATSDLLGYGYTF. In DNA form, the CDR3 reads TGTGCCACCAGTGATTTGCTAGGGTATGGCTACACCTTC.

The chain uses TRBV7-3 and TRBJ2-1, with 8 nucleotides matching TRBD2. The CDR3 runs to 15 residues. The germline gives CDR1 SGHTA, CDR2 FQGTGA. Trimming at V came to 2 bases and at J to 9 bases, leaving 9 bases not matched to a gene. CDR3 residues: CASSLSGGGRSEQFF. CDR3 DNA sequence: TGTGCCAGCAGCTTATCTGGCGGGGGGAGGAGTGAGCAGTTCTTC. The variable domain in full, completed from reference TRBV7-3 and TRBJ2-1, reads GAGVSQTPSNKVTEKGKYVELRCDPISGHTALYWYRQSLGQGPEFLIYFQGTGAADDSGLPNDRFFAVRPEGSVSTLKIQRTERGDSAVYLCASSLSGGGRSEQFFGPGTRLTVL.

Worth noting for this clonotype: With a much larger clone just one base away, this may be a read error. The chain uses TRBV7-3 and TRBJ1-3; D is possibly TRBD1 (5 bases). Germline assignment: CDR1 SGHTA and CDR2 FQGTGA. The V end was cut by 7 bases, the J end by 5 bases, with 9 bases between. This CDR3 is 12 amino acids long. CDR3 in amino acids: CASTEDRNTIYF. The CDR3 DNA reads TGTGCCAGCACCGAGGACAGAAACACCATATATTTT. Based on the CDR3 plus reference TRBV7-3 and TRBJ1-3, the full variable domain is GAGVSQTPSNKVTEKGKYVELRCDPISGHTALYWYRQSLGQGPEFLIYFQGTGAADDSGLPNDRFFAVRPEGSVSTLKIQRTERGDSAVYLCASTEDRNTIYFGEGSWLTVV.

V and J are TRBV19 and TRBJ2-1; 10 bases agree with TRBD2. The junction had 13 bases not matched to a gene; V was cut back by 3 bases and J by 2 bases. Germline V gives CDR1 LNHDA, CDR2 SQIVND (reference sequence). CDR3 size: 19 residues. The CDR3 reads CASSIGGAGGPPPYNEQFF. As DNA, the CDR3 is TGTGCCAGTAGTATTGGAGGAGCGGGAGGGCCGCCACCCTACAATGAGCAGTTCTTC.

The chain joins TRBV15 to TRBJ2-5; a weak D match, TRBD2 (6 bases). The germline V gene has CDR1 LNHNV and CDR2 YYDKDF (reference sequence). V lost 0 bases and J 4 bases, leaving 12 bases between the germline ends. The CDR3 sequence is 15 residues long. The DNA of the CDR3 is TGTGCCACCAGCAGAGATAGCGGAGGGGCAGAGACCCAGTACTTC. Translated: CATSRDSGGAETQYF.

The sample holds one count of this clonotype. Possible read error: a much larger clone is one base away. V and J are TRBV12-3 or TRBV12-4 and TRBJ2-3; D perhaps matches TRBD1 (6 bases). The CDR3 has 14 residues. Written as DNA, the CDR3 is TGTGCCAGCAGGTTACTAGGCTTGACAGGTACGCAGTATTTT. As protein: CASRLLGLTGTQYF.

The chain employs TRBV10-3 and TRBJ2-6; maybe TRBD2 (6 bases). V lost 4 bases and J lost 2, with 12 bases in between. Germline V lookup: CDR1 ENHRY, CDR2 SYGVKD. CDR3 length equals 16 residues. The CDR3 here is CAISGGGAPGANVLTF. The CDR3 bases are TGTGCCATCAGTGGGGGCGGGGCTCCTGGGGCCAACGTCCTGACTTTC.

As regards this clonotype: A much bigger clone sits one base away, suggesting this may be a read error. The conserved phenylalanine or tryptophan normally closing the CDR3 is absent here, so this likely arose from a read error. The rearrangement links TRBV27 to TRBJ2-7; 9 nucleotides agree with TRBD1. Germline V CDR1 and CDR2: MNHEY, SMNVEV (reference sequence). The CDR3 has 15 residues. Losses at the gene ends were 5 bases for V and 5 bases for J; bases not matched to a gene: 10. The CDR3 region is CASSPSGQGTHEQYL. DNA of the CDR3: TGTGCCAGCAGTCCCTCGGGACAGGGAACCCACGAGCAGTACCTC.

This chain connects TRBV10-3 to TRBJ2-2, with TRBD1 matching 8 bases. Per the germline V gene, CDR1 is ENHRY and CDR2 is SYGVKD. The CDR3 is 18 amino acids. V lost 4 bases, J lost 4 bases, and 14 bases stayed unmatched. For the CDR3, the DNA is TGTGCCATCAGTGTAACTCAGGGGGCAGGGTGGATCACCGGGGAGCTGTTTTTT. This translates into CAISVTQGAGWITGELFF.

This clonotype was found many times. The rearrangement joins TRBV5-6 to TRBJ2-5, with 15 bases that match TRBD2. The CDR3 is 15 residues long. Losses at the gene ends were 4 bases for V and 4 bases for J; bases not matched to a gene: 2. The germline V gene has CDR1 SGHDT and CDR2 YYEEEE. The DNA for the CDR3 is TGTGCCAGCAGCCGGACTAGCGGGAGGGGAGAGACCCAGTACTTC. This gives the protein CASSRTSGRGETQYF.

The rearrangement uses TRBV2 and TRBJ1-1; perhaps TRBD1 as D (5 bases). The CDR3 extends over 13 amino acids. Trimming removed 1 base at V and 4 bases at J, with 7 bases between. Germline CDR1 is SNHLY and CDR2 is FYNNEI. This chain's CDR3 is CASSEGTSTEAFF. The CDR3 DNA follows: TGTGCCAGCAGTGAAGGGACATCCACTGAAGCTTTCTTT. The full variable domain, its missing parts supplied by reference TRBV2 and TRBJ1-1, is EPEVTQTPSHQVTQMGQEVILRCVPISNHLYFYWYRQILGQKVEFLVSFYNNEISEKSEIFDDQFSVERPDGSNFTLKIRSTKLEDSAMYFCASSEGTSTEAFFGQGTRLTVV.

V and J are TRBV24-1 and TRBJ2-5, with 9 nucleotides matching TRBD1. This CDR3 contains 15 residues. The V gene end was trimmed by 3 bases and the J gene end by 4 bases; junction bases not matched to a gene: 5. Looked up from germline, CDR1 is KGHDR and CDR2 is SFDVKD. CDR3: CATSDATGGGETQYF. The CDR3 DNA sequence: TGTGCCACCAGTGATGCCACAGGGGGCGGAGAGACCCAGTACTTC.

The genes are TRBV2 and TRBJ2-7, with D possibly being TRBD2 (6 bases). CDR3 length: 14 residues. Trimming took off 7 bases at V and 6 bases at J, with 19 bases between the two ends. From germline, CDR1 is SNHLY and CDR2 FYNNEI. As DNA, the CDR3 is TGTGCCAGCACCAGACGGCGCGGGGAGCGCGAGCAGTACTTC. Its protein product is CASTRRRGEREQYF.

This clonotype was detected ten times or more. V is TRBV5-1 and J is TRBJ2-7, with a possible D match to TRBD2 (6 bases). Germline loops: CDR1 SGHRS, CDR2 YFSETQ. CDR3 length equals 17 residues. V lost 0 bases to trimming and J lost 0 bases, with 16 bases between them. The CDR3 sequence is CASSLVAGKILSYEQYF. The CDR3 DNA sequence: TGCGCCAGCAGCTTGGTGGCGGGAAAAATACTCTCCTACGAGCAGTACTTC.

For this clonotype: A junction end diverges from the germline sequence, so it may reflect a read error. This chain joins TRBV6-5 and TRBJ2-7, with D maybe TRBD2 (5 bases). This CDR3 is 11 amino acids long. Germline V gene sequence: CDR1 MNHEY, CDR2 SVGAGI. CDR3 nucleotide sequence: TGTGCCGGCAGTTTACGGGGCGAGCAGTACTTC. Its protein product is CAGSLRGEQYF.

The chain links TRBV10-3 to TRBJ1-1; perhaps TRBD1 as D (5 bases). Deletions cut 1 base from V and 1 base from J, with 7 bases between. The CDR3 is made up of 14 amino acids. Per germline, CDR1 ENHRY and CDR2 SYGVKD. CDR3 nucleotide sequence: TGTGCCATCAGTGAGTTGGGGACGAACACTGAAGCTTTCTTT. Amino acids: CAISELGTNTEAFF.

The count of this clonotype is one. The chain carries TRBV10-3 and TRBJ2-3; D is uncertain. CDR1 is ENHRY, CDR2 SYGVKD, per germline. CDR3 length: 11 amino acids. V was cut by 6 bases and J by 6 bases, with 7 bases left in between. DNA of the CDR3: TGTGCCATCAGGAGCCGGGATACGCAGTATTTT. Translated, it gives CAIRSRDTQYF.

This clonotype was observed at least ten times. In DNA form, the CDR3 reads TGCAGGGTTGACCGCGGCACAGATACGCAGTATTTT. Its translation is CRVDRGTDTQYF. The chain recombines TRBV20-1 with TRBJ2-3; D call uncertain. The CDR3 is made up of 12 amino acids. In germline, CDR1 is DFQATT, CDR2 SNEGSKA (reference sequence).

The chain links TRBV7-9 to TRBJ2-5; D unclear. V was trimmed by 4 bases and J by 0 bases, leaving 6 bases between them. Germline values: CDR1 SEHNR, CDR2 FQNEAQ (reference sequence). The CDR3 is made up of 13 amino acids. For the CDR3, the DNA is TGTGCCAGCAGCTGGGGAAACCAAGAGACCCAGTACTTC. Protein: CASSWGNQETQYF.

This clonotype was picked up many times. The CDR3 protein is CASSLLARDRVSNQPQHF. The CDR3, as DNA: TGTGCCAGCAGCTTATTGGCAAGGGACAGGGTAAGCAATCAGCCCCAGCATTTT. The gene calls are TRBV11-2 and TRBJ1-5, with 9 bases fitting TRBD1. The V gene's germline CDR1 is SGHAT and CDR2 FQNNGV. J was trimmed by 1 base and V by 2 bases; bases with no gene match: 9. The CDR3 is made up of 18 amino acids.

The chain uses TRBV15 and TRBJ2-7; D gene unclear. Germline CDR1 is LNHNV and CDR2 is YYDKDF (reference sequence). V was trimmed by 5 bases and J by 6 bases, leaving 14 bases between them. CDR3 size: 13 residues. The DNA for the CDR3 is TGTGCCACCAGCTCGACGGAGAACGGCGAGCAGTACTTC. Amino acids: CATSSTENGEQYF.

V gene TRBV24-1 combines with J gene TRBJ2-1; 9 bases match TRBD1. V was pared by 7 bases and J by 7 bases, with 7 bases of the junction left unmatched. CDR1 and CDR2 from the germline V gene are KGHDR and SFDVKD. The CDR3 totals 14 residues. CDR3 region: CATREDRGSNEQFF. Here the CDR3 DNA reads TGTGCCACCAGGGAGGACAGGGGATCAAATGAGCAGTTCTTC.